This T cell receptor beta chain is from a study of radiation and T cells in renal cell carcinoma. Across the whole study: Nephrectomy followed 15 Gy stereotactic body radiation by 4 weeks.

The CDR3 consists of 15 residues. The germline V gene has CDR1 SGHVS and CDR2 FNYEAQ. Trimming cost V 8 bases and J 0 bases, with 11 bases left between them. The sample's time point: baseline pretreatment blood. Treatment meaning: 15 Gy SBRT to primary tumor, nephrectomy 4 weeks later. Blood was sampled at baseline, 2 weeks and 4 weeks after SBRT. Comment on this clone: Its antigen is unknown.

TCRdb keeps only in-frame clones here, not all; method: immunoSEQ multiplex PCR. Counted here are some 140,000 clones, approximately 90% occurring once; the ten biggest clones make up around 11%. Study findings and constraints: Without pretreatment biopsies, baseline tumor clonotype presence was undetermined.

The source material was blood, sampled from a patient whose treatment included radiotherapy and nephrectomy. V usage is TRBV7-6 and J usage is TRBJ2-6; TRBD1 is a possible D gene (6 bases). This receptor was identified in a woman in her forties or fifties with renal cell carcinoma. The CDR3 DNA reads TGTGCCAGCGGGACACCCAGCTCTGGGGCCAACGTCCTGACTTTC. Translation: CASGTPSSGANVLTF.